The present T cell receptor (beta chain) was sequenced within a study of graft-versus-host responses after intestinal transplantation. V gave up 1 base and J gave up 1 base, with 10 bases separating them. This CDR3 contains 15 residues. CDR1 is SGHVS, CDR2 FNYEAQ, per germline. The assay was immunoSEQ multiplex PCR, and TCRdb's table has in-frame clones only and misses some. The sample shows over 100,000 clones, 85% to 95% of them seen only once. To note about this clone: Its specificity is unknown.

The clonotype was recovered from a human donor who was the organ donor for an intestinal transplant. The chain uses TRBV7-6 and TRBJ1-1; no clear D gene. The specimen was unstimulated CD8+ T cells sorted from spleen or lymph node cells, collected before transplant. The CDR3 nucleotides read TGTGCCAGCAGCTTAGAAATGGTCCAGAACACTGAAGCTTTCTTT. Protein: CASSLEMVQNTEAFF.